Sequencing of this TCR beta chain was carried out in a study of OX40 agonist ivuxolimab in advanced cancers. The overall study: In this cohort, patients received ivuxolimab, an agonistic anti-OX40 (CD134) antibody.

Regarding the study as a whole: Specificity for antigen went undetermined in the expanded peripheral T cells.

Trimming left V 3 bases short and J 4 bases short, with 19 bases between. The CDR3 has 16 residues. The germline V gene encodes CDR1 KGHSH and CDR2 LQKENI. Clones were sequenced by immunoSEQ multiplex PCR, and TCRdb holds only the in-frame ones, with some missing. The sample holds roughly 53,000 clones, roughly 84% seen once. A word on this clone: Its antigen is as yet unknown. This sample includes further DNA sequences coding for the same CDR3.

The rearrangement uses TRBV18 and TRBJ2-7, with D perhaps matching TRBD1 or TRBD2 (5 bases each). Here the sequenced sample was CD4+ or CD8+ T cells sorted from blood, taken in a trial of the OX40 agonist ivuxolimab. This clonotype was sampled from an adult with an advanced solid tumor such as melanoma, head and neck, liver or kidney cancer. DNA of the CDR3: TGTGCCAGCTCACCTTATTGGATAGCAGGGAGATACGAGCAGTACTTC. Residues: CASSPYWIAGRYEQYF.